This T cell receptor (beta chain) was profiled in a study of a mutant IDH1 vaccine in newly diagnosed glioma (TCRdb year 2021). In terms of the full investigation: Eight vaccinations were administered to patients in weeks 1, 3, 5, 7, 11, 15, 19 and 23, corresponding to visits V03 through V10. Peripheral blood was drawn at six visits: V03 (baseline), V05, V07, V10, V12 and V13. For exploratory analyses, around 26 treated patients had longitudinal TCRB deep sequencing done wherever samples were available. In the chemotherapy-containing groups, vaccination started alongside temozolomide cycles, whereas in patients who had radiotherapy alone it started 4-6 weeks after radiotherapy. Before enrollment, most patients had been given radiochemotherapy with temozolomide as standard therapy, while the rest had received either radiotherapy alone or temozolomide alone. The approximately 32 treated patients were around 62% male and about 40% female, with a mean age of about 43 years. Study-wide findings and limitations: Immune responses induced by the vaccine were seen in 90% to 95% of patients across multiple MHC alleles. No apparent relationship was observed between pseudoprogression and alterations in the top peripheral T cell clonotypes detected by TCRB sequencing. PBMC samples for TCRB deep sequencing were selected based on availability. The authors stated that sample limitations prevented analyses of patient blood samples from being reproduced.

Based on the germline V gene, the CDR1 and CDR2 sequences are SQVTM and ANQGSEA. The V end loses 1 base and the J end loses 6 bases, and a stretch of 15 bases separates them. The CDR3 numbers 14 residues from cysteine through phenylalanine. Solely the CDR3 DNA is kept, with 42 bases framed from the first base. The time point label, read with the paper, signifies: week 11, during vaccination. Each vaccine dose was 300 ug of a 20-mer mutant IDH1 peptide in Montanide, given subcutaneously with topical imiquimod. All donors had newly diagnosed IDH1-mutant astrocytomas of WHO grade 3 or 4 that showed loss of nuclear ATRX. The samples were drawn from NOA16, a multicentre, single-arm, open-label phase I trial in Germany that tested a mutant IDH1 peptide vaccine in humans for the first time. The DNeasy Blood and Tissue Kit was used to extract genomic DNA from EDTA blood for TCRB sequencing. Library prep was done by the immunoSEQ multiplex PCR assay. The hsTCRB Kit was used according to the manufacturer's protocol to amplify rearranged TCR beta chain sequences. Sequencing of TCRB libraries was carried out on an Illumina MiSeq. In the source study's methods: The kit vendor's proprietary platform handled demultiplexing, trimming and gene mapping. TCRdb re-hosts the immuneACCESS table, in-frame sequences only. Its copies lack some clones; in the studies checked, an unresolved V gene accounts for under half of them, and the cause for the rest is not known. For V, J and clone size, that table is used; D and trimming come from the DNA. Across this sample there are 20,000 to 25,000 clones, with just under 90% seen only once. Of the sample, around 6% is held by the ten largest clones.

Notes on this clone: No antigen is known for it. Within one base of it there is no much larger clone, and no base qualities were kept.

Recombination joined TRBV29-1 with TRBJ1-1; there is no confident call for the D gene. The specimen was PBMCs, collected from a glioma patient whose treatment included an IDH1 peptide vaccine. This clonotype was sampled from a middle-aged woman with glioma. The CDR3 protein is CSVEGERASAEAFF. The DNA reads TGCAGCGTTGAAGGAGAACGCGCCTCGGCTGAAGCTTTCTTT.